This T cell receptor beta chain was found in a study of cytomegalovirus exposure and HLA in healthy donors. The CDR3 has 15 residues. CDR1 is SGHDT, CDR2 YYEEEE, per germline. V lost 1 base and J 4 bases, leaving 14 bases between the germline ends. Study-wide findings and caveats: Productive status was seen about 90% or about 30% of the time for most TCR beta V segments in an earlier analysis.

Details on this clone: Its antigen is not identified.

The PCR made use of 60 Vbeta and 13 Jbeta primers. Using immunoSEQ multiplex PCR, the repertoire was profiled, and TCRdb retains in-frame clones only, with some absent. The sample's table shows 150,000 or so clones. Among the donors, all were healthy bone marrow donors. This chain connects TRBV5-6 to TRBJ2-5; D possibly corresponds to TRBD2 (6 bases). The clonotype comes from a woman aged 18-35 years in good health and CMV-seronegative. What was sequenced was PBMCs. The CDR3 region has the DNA TGTGCCAGCAGCTTGAGGACCCTGGGGGGAGAGACCCAGTACTTC. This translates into CASSLRTLGGETQYF.